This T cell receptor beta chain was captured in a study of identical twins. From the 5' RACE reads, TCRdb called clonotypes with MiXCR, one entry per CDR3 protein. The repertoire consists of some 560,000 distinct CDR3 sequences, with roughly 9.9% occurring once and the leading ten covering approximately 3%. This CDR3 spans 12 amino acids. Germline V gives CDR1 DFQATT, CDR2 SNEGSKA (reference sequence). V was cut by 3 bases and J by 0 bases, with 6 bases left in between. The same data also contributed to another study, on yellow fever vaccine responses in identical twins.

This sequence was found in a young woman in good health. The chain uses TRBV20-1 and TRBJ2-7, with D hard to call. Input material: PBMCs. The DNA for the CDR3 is TGCAGTGCTAGCTCCCGCTCCTACGAGCAGTACTTC. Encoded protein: CSASSRSYEQYF.